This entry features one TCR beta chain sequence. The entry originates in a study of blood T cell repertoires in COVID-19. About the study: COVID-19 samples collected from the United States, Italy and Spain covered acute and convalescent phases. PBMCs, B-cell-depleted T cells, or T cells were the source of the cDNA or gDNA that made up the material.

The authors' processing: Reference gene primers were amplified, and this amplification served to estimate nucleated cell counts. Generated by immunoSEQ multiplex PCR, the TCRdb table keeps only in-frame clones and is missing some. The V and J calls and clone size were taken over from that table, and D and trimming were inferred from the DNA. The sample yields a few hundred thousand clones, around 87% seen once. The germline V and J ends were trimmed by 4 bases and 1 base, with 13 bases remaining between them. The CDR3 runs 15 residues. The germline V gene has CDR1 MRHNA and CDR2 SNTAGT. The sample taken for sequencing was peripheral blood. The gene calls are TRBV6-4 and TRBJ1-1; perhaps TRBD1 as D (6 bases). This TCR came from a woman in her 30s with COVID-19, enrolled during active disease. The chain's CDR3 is CASSVEGGTNTEAFF. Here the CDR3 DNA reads TGTGCCAGCAGTGTGGAGGGGGGGACGAACACTGAAGCTTTCTTT.